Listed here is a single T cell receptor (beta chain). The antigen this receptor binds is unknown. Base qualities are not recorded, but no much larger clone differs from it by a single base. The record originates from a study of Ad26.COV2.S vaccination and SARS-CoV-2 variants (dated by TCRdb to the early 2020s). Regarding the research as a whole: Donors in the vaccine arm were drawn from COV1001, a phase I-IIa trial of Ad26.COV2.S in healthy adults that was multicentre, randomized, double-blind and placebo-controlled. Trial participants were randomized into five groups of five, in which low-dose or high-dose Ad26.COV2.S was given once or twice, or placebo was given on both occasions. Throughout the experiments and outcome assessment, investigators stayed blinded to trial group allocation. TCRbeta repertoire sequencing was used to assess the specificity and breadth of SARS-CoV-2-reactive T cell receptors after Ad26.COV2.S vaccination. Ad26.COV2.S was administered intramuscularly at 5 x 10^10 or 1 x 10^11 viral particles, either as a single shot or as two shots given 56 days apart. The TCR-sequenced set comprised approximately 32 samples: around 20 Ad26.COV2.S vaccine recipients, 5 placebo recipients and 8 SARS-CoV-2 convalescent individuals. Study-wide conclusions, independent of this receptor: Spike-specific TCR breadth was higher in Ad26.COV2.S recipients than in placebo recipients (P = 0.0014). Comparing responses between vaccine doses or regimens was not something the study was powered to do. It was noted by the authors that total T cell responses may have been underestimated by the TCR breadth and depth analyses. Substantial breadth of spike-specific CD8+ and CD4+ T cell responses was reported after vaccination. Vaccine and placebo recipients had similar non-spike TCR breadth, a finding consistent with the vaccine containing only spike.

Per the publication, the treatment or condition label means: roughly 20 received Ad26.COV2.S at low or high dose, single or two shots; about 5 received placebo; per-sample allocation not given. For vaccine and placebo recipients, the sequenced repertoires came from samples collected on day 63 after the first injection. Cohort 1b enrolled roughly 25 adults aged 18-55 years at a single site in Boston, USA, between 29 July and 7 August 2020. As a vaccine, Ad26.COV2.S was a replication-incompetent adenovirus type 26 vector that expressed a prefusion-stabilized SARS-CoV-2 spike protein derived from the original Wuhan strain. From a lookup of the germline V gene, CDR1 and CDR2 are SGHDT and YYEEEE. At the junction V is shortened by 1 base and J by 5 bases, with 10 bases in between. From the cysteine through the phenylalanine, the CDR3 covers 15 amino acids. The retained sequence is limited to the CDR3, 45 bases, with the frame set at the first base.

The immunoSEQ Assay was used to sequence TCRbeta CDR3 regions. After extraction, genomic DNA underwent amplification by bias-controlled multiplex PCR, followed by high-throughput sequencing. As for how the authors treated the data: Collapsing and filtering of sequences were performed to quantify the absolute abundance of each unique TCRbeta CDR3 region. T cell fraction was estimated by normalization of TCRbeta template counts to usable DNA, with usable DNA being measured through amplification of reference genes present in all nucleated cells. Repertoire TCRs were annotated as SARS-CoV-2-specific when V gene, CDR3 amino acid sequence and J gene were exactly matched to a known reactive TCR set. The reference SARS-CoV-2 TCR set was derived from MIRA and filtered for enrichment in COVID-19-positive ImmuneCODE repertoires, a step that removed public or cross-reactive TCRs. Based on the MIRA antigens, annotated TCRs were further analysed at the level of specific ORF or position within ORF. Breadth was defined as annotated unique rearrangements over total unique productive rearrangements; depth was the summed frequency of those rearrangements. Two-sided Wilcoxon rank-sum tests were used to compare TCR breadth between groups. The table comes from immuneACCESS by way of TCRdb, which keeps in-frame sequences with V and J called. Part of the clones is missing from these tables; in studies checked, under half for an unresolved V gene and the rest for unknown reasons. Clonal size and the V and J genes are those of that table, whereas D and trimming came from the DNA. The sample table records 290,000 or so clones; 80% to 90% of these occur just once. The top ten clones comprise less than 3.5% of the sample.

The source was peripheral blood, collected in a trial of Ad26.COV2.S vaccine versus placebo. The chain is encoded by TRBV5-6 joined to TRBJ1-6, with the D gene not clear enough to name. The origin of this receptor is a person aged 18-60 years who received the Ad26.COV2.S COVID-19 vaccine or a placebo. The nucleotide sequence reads TGTGCCAGCAGCTTGTTACAGCCAAATAATTCACCCCTCCACTTT. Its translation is CASSLLQPNNSPLHF.